The 22 T cell receptor beta chains in this list originate from one sample, sequenced in a study of blood T cell repertoires in COVID-19. Here immunoSEQ multiplex PCR was the method, and the copy in TCRdb shows in-frame clones only, minus some. Here the sample spans some 14,000 clones, 80% to 90% being singletons. Sequencing was done on a sample of peripheral blood. These receptors all stem from an elderly man with acute or convalescent COVID-19.

This clone was recorded a few times. This rearrangement joins TRBV19 to TRBJ1-2, with D unresolved. The CDR3 has 10 amino acids. The V end lost 9 bases, the J end lost 3 bases, and 5 bases lay between the germline ends. Germline V gene lookup returns CDR1 LNHDA and CDR2 SQIVND (reference sequence). DNA of the CDR3: TGTGCCAGCGGGGACTATGGCTACACCTTC. It is translated as CASGDYGYTF.

Only one count was recorded for this clone. The gene calls are TRBV29-1 and TRBJ1-1, with TRBD1 matching over 7 bases. From germline, CDR1 is SQVTM and CDR2 ANQGSEA. The CDR3 loop spans 11 amino acids. Trimming took 7 bases from V and 4 from J; bases not matched to a gene: 3. The CDR3 region is CSGHRGTEAFF. CDR3 DNA: TGCAGCGGTCACAGGGGCACTGAAGCTTTCTTT.

V gene TRBV30 combines with J gene TRBJ2-7; a weak D match, TRBD1 (5 bases). The length of the CDR3 is 15 residues. The V and J ends lost 0 bases and 1 base respectively, with 13 bases between them. Germline V gene lookup returns CDR1 GTSNPN and CDR2 SVGIG (reference sequence). Here the CDR3 DNA reads TGTGCCTGGAGTGTACTGGGGCGCCGGTCCTACGAGCAGTACTTC. Its translation: CAWSVLGRRSYEQYF. Using reference TRBV30 and TRBJ2-7 for the parts outside the CDR3, the full variable domain is SQTIHQWPATLVQPVGSPLSLECTVEGTSNPNLYWYRQAAGRGLQLLFYSVGIGQISSEVPQNLSASRPQDRQFILSSKKLLLSDSGFYLCAWSVLGRRSYEQYFGPGTRLTVT.

This chain uses TRBV18 with TRBJ1-1, with 7 bases fitting TRBD1. The CDR3 contains 15 residues. Germline CDR1 KGHSH, CDR2 LQKENI. V shed 6 bases and J 5 bases; nucleotides not matched to a gene: 12. The CDR3 DNA is TGTGCCAGCTCCGTCTCTCCAGGGGGAGGTACTGAAGCTTTCTTT. This codes for CASSVSPGGGTEAFF.

The gene calls are TRBV30 and TRBJ1-2, with D perhaps TRBD1 (6 bases). CDR3 length: 15 residues. CDR1 is GTSNPN and CDR2 is SVGIG in the germline V gene (reference sequence). V shed 3 bases and J shed 0 bases, with 14 bases lying between them. The DNA for the CDR3 is TGTGCCTGGAGGGCCCAAGGGGGAGCTAACTATGGCTACACCTTC. Translating it yields CAWRAQGGANYGYTF. Using reference TRBV30 and TRBJ1-2 for the parts outside the CDR3, the full variable domain is SQTIHQWPATLVQPVGSPLSLECTVEGTSNPNLYWYRQAAGRGLQLLFYSVGIGQISSEVPQNLSASRPQDRQFILSSKKLLLSDSGFYLCAWRAQGGANYGYTFGSGTRLTVV.

This clone has just a few counts. V is TRBV5-1 and J is TRBJ1-5, with no clear D. The germline gives CDR1 SGHRS, CDR2 YFSETQ. Trimming took off 0 bases at V and 0 bases at J, with 7 bases between the two ends. The CDR3 is made up of 15 amino acids. CDR3 residues: CASSLGSYSNQPQHF. CDR3 nucleotides: TGCGCCAGCAGCTTGGGTAGTTATAGCAATCAGCCCCAGCATTTT.

The chain employs TRBV11-2 and TRBJ2-7; 9 nucleotides agree with TRBD2. J gave up 4 bases and V 1 base, and 8 bases lay outside the gene matches. The CDR3 has 16 residues. Germline lookup yields CDR1 SGHAT and CDR2 FQNNGV. The CDR3 reads CASSLATSGLGYEQYF. The CDR3 DNA reads as TGTGCCAGCAGCTTAGCTACTAGCGGGCTGGGTTACGAGCAGTACTTC. Combining the CDR3 with reference TRBV11-2 and TRBJ2-7 gives the whole variable domain EAGVAQSPRYKIIEKRQSVAFWCNPISGHATLYWYQQILGQGPKLLIQFQNNGVVDDSQLPKDRFSAERLKGVDSTLKIQPAKLEDSAVYLCASSLATSGLGYEQYFGPGTRLTVT.

The chain links TRBV3-1 (or the pseudogene TRBV3-2) to TRBJ2-1, with no clear D. The CDR3 extends over 14 amino acids. The germline V gene encodes CDR1 LGHDT and CDR2 YNNKEL (reference sequence). V lost 1 base to trimming and J lost 6 bases, with 10 bases between them. In nucleotides, the CDR3 is TGTGCCAGCAGCCAAGGGCTAGTGGGCAATGAGCAGTTCTTC. Translating gives CASSQGLVGNEQFF.

The chain recombines TRBV11-2 with TRBJ2-3, with 8 bases fitting TRBD1. The CDR3 contains 15 residues. The trim removed 1 base at V and 3 bases at J, leaving 3 bases unmatched. Germline CDR1 reads SGHAT; CDR2 reads FQNNGV. The CDR3 here is CASSLVRGRTDTQYF. The CDR3 nucleotides are TGTGCCAGCAGCTTAGTCAGGGGGCGTACAGATACGCAGTATTTT.

This rearrangement joins TRBV5-8 to TRBJ2-4, with TRBD1 matching over 9 bases. The ends lost 4 bases at V and 0 bases at J; junction bases unmatched: 8. Germline V gene lookup returns CDR1 SGHTS and CDR2 YDEGEE. This CDR3 is 17 amino acids long. The chain's CDR3 is CASSAQGTGLAKNIQYF. The CDR3 DNA is TGTGCCAGCAGCGCACAGGGGACAGGGTTAGCCAAAAACATTCAGTACTTC.

In DNA form, the CDR3 reads TGTGCCAGCAGTGGGGGCCTAGCGGGAATTTCCTACGAGCAGTACTTC. It is translated as CASSGGLAGISYEQYF. V is TRBV2 and J is TRBJ2-7; 9 bases fit TRBD2. With V trimmed by 4 bases and J by 1 base, 8 bases remained unmatched. Germline V lookup: CDR1 SNHLY, CDR2 FYNNEI. The CDR3 contains 16 residues.

This rearrangement joins TRBV5-1 to TRBJ2-1; a possible D gene is TRBD1 (5 bases). Germline lookup yields CDR1 SGHRS and CDR2 YFSETQ. V was pared by 2 bases and J by 9 bases, with 15 bases between. The CDR3 has 14 residues. The CDR3 protein is CASSFGQGSAEQFF. CDR3 coding DNA: TGCGCCAGCAGCTTTGGGCAGGGTAGTGCTGAGCAGTTCTTC.

The chain links TRBV7-2 to TRBJ2-7, with TRBD2 matching 10 bases. The CDR3 has 16 residues. The germline CDR1 and CDR2 sequences are SGHTA and FQGNSA. The V gene end was trimmed by 1 base and the J gene end by 7 bases; junction bases not matched to a gene: 10. CDR3 protein: CASSLDPLAGVREQYF. Here the CDR3 DNA reads TGTGCCAGCAGCTTAGATCCCCTAGCGGGAGTAAGAGAGCAGTACTTC.

This chain joins TRBV30 and TRBJ2-7, with a tentative D call TRBD1 (7 bases). The CDR3 covers 11 residues. V was clipped by 4 bases and J by 6 bases, with 10 bases between them. Germline V CDR1 and CDR2: GTSNPN, SVGIG (reference sequence). The CDR3 loop reads CAWNRGGEQYF. In DNA, the CDR3 is TGTGCCTGGAACAGGGGAGGCGAGCAGTACTTC.

The rearrangement links TRBV12-3 or TRBV12-4 to TRBJ2-1; no firm D call. The CDR3 runs to 13 residues. The V and J ends lost 7 bases and 4 bases respectively, with 11 bases between them. The CDR3, as DNA: TGTGCCAGCACCTCAGAGGCATACAATGAGCAGTTCTTC. Amino acids: CASTSEAYNEQFF.

This clone was seen a single time. This rearrangement joins TRBV27 to TRBJ1-3; weak D call: TRBD1 (6 bases). Per the germline V gene, CDR1 is MNHEY and CDR2 is SMNVEV (reference sequence). V lost 6 bases to trimming and J lost 7 bases, with 16 bases between them. This CDR3 is built from 14 residues. The CDR3 spells CASSSIDRPNTIYF. For the CDR3, the DNA is TGTGCCAGCAGCTCTATAGACAGGCCCAACACCATATATTTT.

The chain links TRBV2 to TRBJ2-7, with 10 bases fitting TRBD1. V was pared by 11 bases and J by 7 bases, with 14 bases of the junction left unmatched. This CDR3 is built from 14 residues. Germline CDR1 is SNHLY and CDR2 is FYNNEI. The CDR3 DNA sequence: TGTGCCGGACAAACGGGACAGGGGAAGAAGGAGCAGTACTTC. Translated, it gives CAGQTGQGKKEQYF.

The gene calls are TRBV19 and TRBJ1-4; D not resolved. CDR3 length equals 15 residues. Trimming shortened V by 10 bases and J by 4 bases, and 19 bases separated the two germline ends. Germline CDR1 and CDR2: LNHDA and SQIVND (reference sequence). Here the CDR3 reads CATQRAERHNEKLFF. The CDR3 DNA follows: TGTGCCACCCAGCGGGCGGAACGGCATAATGAAAAACTGTTTTTT.

This clone is a singleton in its sample. The gene calls are TRBV6-5 and TRBJ2-7; 10 bases match TRBD1. J gave up 2 bases and V 5 bases, and 6 bases lay outside the gene matches. The CDR3 totals 15 residues. Germline V gene data show CDR1 as MNHEY and CDR2 as SVGAGI. CDR3 nucleotide sequence: TGTGCCAGCAGTACGGGACAGGGGAGTGCCTACGAGCAGTACTTC. As protein: CASSTGQGSAYEQYF.

The V and J genes are TRBV6-5 and TRBJ2-2; D gene unclear. The CDR3 spans 13 residues. Between the trimmed V and J ends, which lost 6 bases and 11 bases, there was a span of 16 bases. The germline CDR1 and CDR2 sequences are MNHEY and SVGAGI. CDR3 in DNA: TGTGCCAGCAGATATGGGCCCCTCGGAGAGCTGTTTTTT. This translates into CASRYGPLGELFF.

The J gene is TRBJ2-2, the V gene TRBV4-1; TRBD1 matches at 12 bases. The CDR3 covers 17 residues. The V and J ends lost 4 bases and 0 bases, in that order; junction bases with no gene match: 3. CDR1 and CDR2 from the germline V gene are MGHRA and YSYEKL. The CDR3 is CASSPGTGGANTGELFF. The CDR3 DNA reads as TGCGCCAGCAGCCCAGGGACAGGGGGCGCGAACACCGGGGAGCTGTTTTTT.

This chain uses TRBV6-5 with TRBJ1-1, with 8 positions matching TRBD1. CDR1 is MNHEY, CDR2 SVGAGI, per germline. The CDR3 covers 15 residues. V lost 7 bases to trimming and J lost 5 bases; unmatched junction nucleotides: 12. CDR3 coding DNA: TGTGCCAGCACCCGAGGCCAGGGGGCGGGGACTGAAGCTTTCTTT. Translation gives CASTRGQGAGTEAFF.